This is a list of T cell receptor beta chains from one sample in a study of cytomegalovirus exposure and HLA in healthy donors. Generated by immunoSEQ multiplex PCR, the TCRdb table keeps only in-frame clones and is missing some. The listing contains some 70,000 clones. Sample: PBMCs. All receptors derive from a man in his forties or fifties in good health and CMV-seronegative. CDR3s include the opening cysteine and the closing phenylalanine or tryptophan.

j_gene: TRBJ2-1; v_gene: TRBV7-9; CDR3aa: CASWKPLAGGPEDNEQFF
j_gene: TRBJ1-1; v_gene: TRBV29-1; CDR3aa: CSVEVRSGNTEAFF
j_gene: TRBJ1-4; v_gene: TRBV7-7; CDR3aa: CASSPGQGEKLFF
j_gene: TRBJ2-7; v_gene: TRBV2; CDR3aa: CASRWLRASNEQYF
j_gene: TRBJ1-2; v_gene: TRBV5-1; CDR3aa: CASSLTGDNGYTF
j_gene: TRBJ2-1; v_gene: TRBV10-1; CDR3aa: CASSHGLAGEYNEQFF
j_gene: TRBJ2-2; v_gene: TRBV12-5; CDR3aa: CASATSPGDTGELFF
j_gene: TRBJ1-1; v_gene: TRBV5-1; CDR3aa: CASRTDSLSTEAFF
j_gene: TRBJ2-1; v_gene: TRBV7-2; CDR3aa: CASSPEDRVMDNEQFF
j_gene: TRBJ2-3; v_gene: TRBV6-1; CDR3aa: CASLGRPPYTDTQYF
j_gene: TRBJ1-3; v_gene: TRBV11-2; CDR3aa: CASSLGTAGNTIYF
j_gene: TRBJ2-5; v_gene: TRBV11-2; CDR3aa: CASSLAGGGRETQYF
j_gene: TRBJ1-5; v_gene: TRBV19; CDR3aa: CASSIIQRGNQPQHF
j_gene: TRBJ1-1; v_gene: TRBV25-1; CDR3aa: CASSYTGGRVTEAFF
j_gene: TRBJ1-2; v_gene: TRBV7-2; CDR3aa: CASSLGRQRSGYGYTF
j_gene: TRBJ2-3; v_gene: TRBV4-2; CDR3aa: CASSQPDTDTQYF
j_gene: TRBJ2-7; v_gene: TRBV6-5; CDR3aa: CASSYSLGGRYEQYF
j_gene: TRBJ2-5; v_gene: TRBV7-8; CDR3aa: CASSARTSGGQETQYF
j_gene: TRBJ1-1; v_gene: TRBV5-1; CDR3aa: CASSIGPGSVTEAFF
j_gene: TRBJ1-6; v_gene: TRBV5-4; CDR3aa: CASSVAGQRGSPLHF
j_gene: TRBJ2-3; v_gene: TRBV13; CDR3aa: CASTAGQVYTDTQYF
j_gene: TRBJ2-3; v_gene: TRBV7-2; CDR3aa: CASSLARHTDTQYF
j_gene: TRBJ2-5; v_gene: TRBV6-5; CDR3aa: CASSYAGGFQETQYF
j_gene: TRBJ2-2; v_gene: TRBV11-3; CDR3aa: CASSLEEKTNTGELFF
j_gene: TRBJ2-5; v_gene: TRBV11-2; CDR3aa: CASSLALAGEETQYF
j_gene: TRBJ2-7; v_gene: TRBV27; CDR3aa: CATRGTSGYEQYF
j_gene: TRBJ2-2; v_gene: TRBV4-3; CDR3aa: CASSPGTRLWSGELFF
j_gene: TRBJ2-3; v_gene: TRBV7-2; CDR3aa: CASSPRGLAGADTQYF
j_gene: TRBJ1-2; v_gene: TRBV4-3; CDR3aa: CASSQDVGEGGYTF
j_gene: TRBJ1-1; v_gene: TRBV28; CDR3aa: CASTGTGGGEAFF
j_gene: TRBJ2-2; v_gene: TRBV29-1; CDR3aa: CSVAPPGRNTGELFF
j_gene: TRBJ2-5; v_gene: TRBV10-3; CDR3aa: CAIRDSGTKTQYF
j_gene: TRBJ2-7; v_gene: TRBV12-5; CDR3aa: CASGRTTGLTYEQYF
j_gene: TRBJ2-3; v_gene: TRBV7-2; CDR3aa: CASSLEVLGYTDTQYF
j_gene: TRBJ2-7; v_gene: TRBV5-5; CDR3aa: CASSPGLSGRHYEQYF
j_gene: TRBJ1-2; v_gene: TRBV30; CDR3aa: CAWSSRNYGYTF
j_gene: TRBJ1-3; v_gene: TRBV6-1; CDR3aa: CASSVGQGLGNTIYF
j_gene: TRBJ1-1; v_gene: TRBV5-6; CDR3aa: CASSLGQAGSQAFF
j_gene: TRBJ1-1; v_gene: TRBV5-6; CDR3aa: CASSLRSVSGNTEAFF
j_gene: TRBJ1-6; v_gene: TRBV7-9; CDR3aa: CASSSTKGGISYNSPLHF
j_gene: TRBJ2-7; v_gene: TRBV19; CDR3aa: CASSALAGLYYEQYF
j_gene: TRBJ1-2; v_gene: TRBV11-2; CDR3aa: CASSLAPTGYGYTF
j_gene: TRBJ2-1; v_gene: TRBV6-1; CDR3aa: CASSQTSEQFF
j_gene: TRBJ2-1; v_gene: TRBV10-3; CDR3aa: CAISGPRTSEFHNEQFF
j_gene: TRBJ1-2; v_gene: TRBV5-6; CDR3aa: CASSTIDRDNYGYTF
j_gene: TRBJ1-6; v_gene: TRBV10-3; CDR3aa: CAISDRGNNSPLHF
j_gene: TRBJ2-3; v_gene: TRBV27; CDR3aa: CASSSLAHTQYF
j_gene: TRBJ2-2; v_gene: TRBV19; CDR3aa: CASRPSSRSTGELFF
j_gene: TRBJ2-5; v_gene: TRBV11-2; CDR3aa: CASNLWGVETQYF